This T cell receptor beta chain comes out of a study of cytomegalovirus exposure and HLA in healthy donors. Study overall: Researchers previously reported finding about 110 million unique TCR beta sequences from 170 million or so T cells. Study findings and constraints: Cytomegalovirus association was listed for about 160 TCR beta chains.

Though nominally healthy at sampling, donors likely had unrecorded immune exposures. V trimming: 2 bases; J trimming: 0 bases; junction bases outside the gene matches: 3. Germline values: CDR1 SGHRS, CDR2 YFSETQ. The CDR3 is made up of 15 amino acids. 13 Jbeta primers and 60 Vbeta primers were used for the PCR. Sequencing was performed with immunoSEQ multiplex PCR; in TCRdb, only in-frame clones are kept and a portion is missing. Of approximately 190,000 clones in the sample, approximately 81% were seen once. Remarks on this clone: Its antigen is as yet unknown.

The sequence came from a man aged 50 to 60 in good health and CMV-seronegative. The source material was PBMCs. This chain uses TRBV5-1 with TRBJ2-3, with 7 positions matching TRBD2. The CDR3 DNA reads TGCGCCAGCAGCTTCGGGGGGACTAGCACAGATACGCAGTATTTT. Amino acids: CASSFGGTSTDTQYF.